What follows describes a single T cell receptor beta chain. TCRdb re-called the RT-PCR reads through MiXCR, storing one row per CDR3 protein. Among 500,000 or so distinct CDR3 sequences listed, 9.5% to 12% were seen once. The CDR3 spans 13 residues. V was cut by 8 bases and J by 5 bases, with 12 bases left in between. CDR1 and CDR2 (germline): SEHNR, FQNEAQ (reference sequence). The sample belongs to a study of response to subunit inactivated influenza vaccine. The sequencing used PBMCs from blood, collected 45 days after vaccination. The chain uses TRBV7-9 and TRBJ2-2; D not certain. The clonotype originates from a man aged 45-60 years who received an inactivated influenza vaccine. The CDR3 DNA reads TGTGCCAGCGGCCGAAGGGTGACCGGGGAGCTGTTTTTT. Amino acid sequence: CASGRRVTGELFF.